This T cell receptor beta chain stems from a study of monozygotic twins with cystic fibrosis. Data came from immunoSEQ multiplex PCR; TCRdb stores just in-frame clones and leaves some out. Of approximately 34,000 clones in the sample, over 70% are singletons; the top ten hold roughly 1.5%. The study, taken as a whole, reports: J usage was most co-twin-similar in 8 of 16 pairs, V in 13. Monozygotic CF twin pairs shared significantly more nucleotide-identical clonotypes than unrelated CF individuals did. Median Simpson clonality of approximately 0.0088 suggested naive T cells predominated. Shared CDR3 numbers were not associated with age, concordance or severity.

Comments on this clone: Its antigen remains unidentified.

Unmatched junction bases numbered 3, after V lost 0 bases and J lost 4 bases. CDR1 and CDR2 (germline): GTSNPN, SVGIG (reference sequence). The CDR3 length is 14 residues. The receptor was derived from a girl aged 2 to 10 with cystic fibrosis. Sequenced material: blood. This chain joins TRBV30 and TRBJ1-5; TRBD1 matches at 7 bases. Written as DNA, the CDR3 is TGTGCCTGGAGTGTGAGACAGGGAAATCAGCCCCAGCATTTT. It codes for CAWSVRQGNQPQHF.